Listed below are T cell receptor beta chains from one sample, sequenced in a study of CD8 T cells in ankylosing spondylitis. TCRdb re-called the 5' RACE reads through MiXCR, storing one row per CDR3 protein. The sample holds some 140,000 distinct CDR3 sequences, 6% to 8.5% seen once. Sequenced input: blood, either unsorted or a sorted T cell fraction (not recorded which). The source is a female donor with ankylosing spondylitis or in good health (not recorded which). Each CDR3 is given with its conserved first and last residue. The D gene is left open where the match is weak. Clone size is given for some rows only: seen once, a few or many times, or a class if the clone is expanded.

cdr3_length: 15
v_call: TRBV6-1
clone_size: .
d_call: .
j_call: TRBJ2-3
cdr3_nt: TGTGCCAGCAGCCCCGTGGGGGGGCGGGCAGATACGCAGTATTTT
cdr3_aa: CASSPVGGRADTQYF

cdr3_length: 15
v_call: TRBV5-1
clone_size: many
d_call: .
j_call: TRBJ2-1
cdr3_nt: TGCGCCAGCACCATTATGACAGGCCGATACAATGAGCAGTTCTTC
cdr3_aa: CASTIMTGRYNEQFF

cdr3_length: 16
v_call: TRBV7-9
clone_size: .
d_call: TRBD1
j_call: TRBJ1-5
cdr3_nt: TGTGCCAGCAGCTCTCCAGACAGGGGCGTCAATCAGCCCCAGCATTTT
cdr3_aa: CASSSPDRGVNQPQHF

cdr3_length: 17
v_call: TRBV5-1
clone_size: many
d_call: TRBD1
j_call: TRBJ1-2
cdr3_nt: TGCGCCAGCGGGGGGACAGGCTCCACAGGACTCATCTATGGCTACACCTTC
cdr3_aa: CASGGTGSTGLIYGYTF

cdr3_length: 13
v_call: TRBV30
clone_size: .
d_call: .
j_call: TRBJ1-4
cdr3_nt: TGTGCCTGTCGGTGGGCAACTAATGAAAAACTGTTTTTT
cdr3_aa: CACRWATNEKLFF

cdr3_length: 14
v_call: TRBV7-9
clone_size: .
d_call: .
j_call: TRBJ2-7
cdr3_nt: TGTGCCAGCAGCTTTTCCGGACAACCCTACGAGCAGTACTTC
cdr3_aa: CASSFSGQPYEQYF

cdr3_length: 15
v_call: TRBV5-1
clone_size: many
d_call: .
j_call: TRBJ2-7
cdr3_nt: TGCGCCAGCAGCTTGGAGGCCGGATACTCCTACGAGCAGTACTTC
cdr3_aa: CASSLEAGYSYEQYF

cdr3_length: 12
v_call: TRBV12-5
clone_size: many
d_call: .
j_call: TRBJ1-5
cdr3_nt: TGTGCTAGTGGGAAAGCAGATCAGCCCCAGCATTTT
cdr3_aa: CASGKADQPQHF

cdr3_length: 14
v_call: TRBV5-1
clone_size: few
d_call: .
j_call: TRBJ2-2
cdr3_nt: TGCGCCAGCAGCTTGTCCATCAACACCGGGGAGCTGTTTTTT
cdr3_aa: CASSLSINTGELFF

cdr3_length: 16
v_call: TRBV9
clone_size: .
d_call: TRBD1
j_call: TRBJ1-3
cdr3_nt: TGTGCCAGCAGCGTCGGGACAGGGTTTAGTGGAAACACCATATATTTT
cdr3_aa: CASSVGTGFSGNTIYF

cdr3_length: 12
v_call: TRBV7-2
clone_size: many
d_call: .
j_call: TRBJ2-2
cdr3_nt: TGTGCCAGCAGCTTAGATTCAGGGGAGCTGTTTTTT
cdr3_aa: CASSLDSGELFF

cdr3_length: 16
v_call: TRBV5-1
clone_size: many
d_call: TRBD1
j_call: TRBJ2-3
cdr3_nt: TGCGCCAGCAGCCGTACAGGGACAGTCCCCACGGATACGCAGTATTTT
cdr3_aa: CASSRTGTVPTDTQYF

cdr3_length: 18
v_call: TRBV3-1
clone_size: many
d_call: TRBD2
j_call: TRBJ2-7
cdr3_nt: TGTGCCAGCAGCCAAGATGGGCTGACTAGCGGGGGGGTCGACGAGCAGTACTTC
cdr3_aa: CASSQDGLTSGGVDEQYF

cdr3_length: 15
v_call: TRBV5-1
clone_size: many
d_call: .
j_call: TRBJ1-1
cdr3_nt: TGCGCCAGCAGCTTGGGGGTAGGGCAAGACACTGAAGCTTTCTTT
cdr3_aa: CASSLGVGQDTEAFF

cdr3_length: 14
v_call: TRBV6-1
clone_size: many
d_call: TRBD1
j_call: TRBJ1-2
cdr3_nt: TGTGCCAGCAGGAGGGACAGGTCTATCTATGGCTACACCTTC
cdr3_aa: CASRRDRSIYGYTF

cdr3_length: 13
v_call: TRBV7-9
clone_size: .
d_call: .
j_call: TRBJ1-2
cdr3_nt: TGTGCCAGCAGACAAGGGAACAACTATGGCTACACCTTC
cdr3_aa: CASRQGNNYGYTF

cdr3_length: 19
v_call: TRBV11-1
clone_size: .
d_call: TRBD1
j_call: TRBJ2-5
cdr3_nt: TGTGCCAGCAACCGCCCCCGGGACAGGGGAGAAGGAGGACAAGAGACCCAGTACTTC
cdr3_aa: CASNRPRDRGEGGQETQYF

cdr3_length: 15
v_call: TRBV7-8
clone_size: many
d_call: TRBD1
j_call: TRBJ2-2
cdr3_nt: TGTGCCAGCAGCCTCTGGACAGGGGAGACCGGGGAGCTGTTTTTT
cdr3_aa: CASSLWTGETGELFF

cdr3_length: 14
v_call: TRBV7-3
clone_size: few
d_call: TRBD1
j_call: TRBJ2-1
cdr3_nt: TGTGCCAGCATGGGGGACAGTTCCTACAATGAGCAGTTCTTC
cdr3_aa: CASMGDSSYNEQFF

cdr3_length: 14
v_call: TRBV7-2
clone_size: many
d_call: .
j_call: TRBJ2-7
cdr3_nt: TGTGCCAGCAGCCCCACCGCCGTTGGCTACGAGCAGTACTTC
cdr3_aa: CASSPTAVGYEQYF

cdr3_length: 14
v_call: TRBV7-8
clone_size: many
d_call: .
j_call: TRBJ2-7
cdr3_nt: TGTGCCAGCAGCTTAGAAGAAAGGAGCTACGAGCAGTACTTC
cdr3_aa: CASSLEERSYEQYF

cdr3_length: 15
v_call: TRBV12-3/TRBV12-4
clone_size: many
d_call: .
j_call: TRBJ1-3
cdr3_nt: TGTGCCACCCGAGAGGGGTTAAGCTCTGGAAACACCATATATTTT
cdr3_aa: CATREGLSSGNTIYF

cdr3_length: 16
v_call: TRBV6-5
clone_size: many
d_call: TRBD2
j_call: TRBJ2-3
cdr3_nt: TGTGCCAGCAGTTCCCTAGCGGGGGGGATCACAGATACGCAGTATTTT
cdr3_aa: CASSSLAGGITDTQYF

cdr3_length: 15
v_call: TRBV5-4
clone_size: many
d_call: TRBD2
j_call: TRBJ2-3
cdr3_nt: TGTGCCAGCAGCTTGACTAGCGGGGTTGCAGATACGCAGTATTTT
cdr3_aa: CASSLTSGVADTQYF

cdr3_length: 16
v_call: TRBV7-8
clone_size: many
d_call: TRBD2
j_call: TRBJ2-7
cdr3_nt: TGTGCCAGCAGCTTACGTCTAGCGGGGGACTCCTACGAGCAGTACTTC
cdr3_aa: CASSLRLAGDSYEQYF

cdr3_length: 14
v_call: TRBV3-1
clone_size: .
d_call: .
j_call: TRBJ1-5
cdr3_nt: TGTGCCAGCAGCGTGGACACGGCCAGGGGACCCCAGCATTTT
cdr3_aa: CASSVDTARGPQHF

cdr3_length: 14
v_call: TRBV7-2
clone_size: .
d_call: .
j_call: TRBJ2-2
cdr3_nt: TGTGCCATGGGCGCGGGGCTGATCACCGGGGAGCTGTTTTTT
cdr3_aa: CAMGAGLITGELFF

cdr3_length: 14
v_call: TRBV27
clone_size: .
d_call: .
j_call: TRBJ2-7
cdr3_nt: TGTGCCAGCAGTCCAGGGACGGACTCCTACGAGCAGTACTTC
cdr3_aa: CASSPGTDSYEQYF

cdr3_length: 14
v_call: TRBV7-2
clone_size: many
d_call: .
j_call: TRBJ2-3
cdr3_nt: TGTGCCAGCAGCAAACTCGGTAGGGCAGATACGCAGTATTTT
cdr3_aa: CASSKLGRADTQYF